Below are 11 T cell receptor beta chains sequenced from a single sample in a study of monozygotic twins with inflammatory bowel disease. Reprocessing the 5' RACE reads, TCRdb reports a single entry for every CDR3 protein and omits DNA. Its table lists approximately 400,000 distinct CDR3 sequences. The specimen was blood. These receptors all stem from a human donor with ulcerative colitis or Crohn's disease, or a healthy co-twin of an affected twin (not recorded which).

Here the CDR3 reads CASSMSDNSNQPQHF. The chain is built from TRBV19 and TRBJ1-5. The CDR3 length is 15 residues. CDR1 is LNHDA and CDR2 is SQIVND in the germline V gene (reference sequence).

The chain carries TRBV19 and TRBJ1-5; TCRdb returns TRBD1, unconfirmable since there is no DNA. Germline V gene sequence: CDR1 LNHDA, CDR2 SQIVND (reference sequence). The CDR3 runs to 14 residues. CDR3 residues: CASSGTGYDQPQHF.

The rearrangement joins TRBV11-2 to TRBJ1-5; TCRdb lists TRBD1, though no DNA is available to test this call. This CDR3 comprises 16 residues. Germline lookup yields CDR1 SGHAT and CDR2 FQNNGV. CDR3 in amino acids: CSSSLGGIRSNQPQHF.

This chain uses TRBV7-2 with TRBJ2-1; TCRdb picks TRBD2, but there is no DNA to check that call. CDR3 length: 17 residues. Germline CDR1 is SGHTA and CDR2 is FQGNSA. The CDR3 sequence is CASSPGLAGGTHNEQFF.

The V and J genes are TRBV29-1 and TRBJ1-3; TCRdb's assignment of TRBD1 cannot be checked, as there is no DNA. The CDR3 spans 13 residues. From germline, CDR1 is SQVTM and CDR2 ANQGSEA. CDR3 amino acids: CSVYGEGGNTIYF.

The rearrangement uses TRBV6-2 or TRBV6-3 and TRBJ2-3; TCRdb's D call, TRBD2, is unchecked because there is no DNA. This CDR3 has 14 residues. Germline loops: CDR1 MNHEY, CDR2 SVGEGT. This CDR3 is CSSRWTTLTDTQYF.

The V call is TRBV6-1, the J call TRBJ2-7. The length of the CDR3 is 17 residues. Germline V gene sequence: CDR1 MNHNS, CDR2 SASEGT. CDR3 loop: CASSVARLRFSSYEQYF.

The J gene is TRBJ1-5, the V gene TRBV12-3 or TRBV12-4; the D gene TCRdb calls, TRBD1, cannot be checked with no DNA. This CDR3 is built from 13 residues. CDR3 amino acids: CASSPGGTQPQHF.

The V call is TRBV12-3 or TRBV12-4, the J call TRBJ2-5; the TCRdb D gene call, TRBD2, has no DNA to confirm it. There are 13 residues in the CDR3. The CDR3 spells CASSTNQGQTQYF.

The chain uses TRBV11-1 and TRBJ2-1; TCRdb's assignment of TRBD1 cannot be checked, as there is no DNA. This CDR3 has 23 amino acids. Germline CDR1 reads SGHAT; CDR2 reads FQDESV (reference sequence). CDR3 loop: CASSLALTGGSLTGKRGYNEQFF. Filled out from reference TRBV11-1 and TRBJ2-1, the complete variable domain reads EAEVAQSPRYKITEKSQAVAFWCDPISGHATLYWYRQILGQGPELLVQFQDESVVDDSQLPKDRFSAERLKGVDSTLKIQPAELGDSAMYLCASSLALTGGSLTGKRGYNEQFFGPGTRLTVL.

The chain links TRBV4-3 to TRBJ2-3. CDR1 is LGHNA, CDR2 YSLEER, per germline. This CDR3 has 13 residues. The CDR3 here is CASSQDPASTQYF.